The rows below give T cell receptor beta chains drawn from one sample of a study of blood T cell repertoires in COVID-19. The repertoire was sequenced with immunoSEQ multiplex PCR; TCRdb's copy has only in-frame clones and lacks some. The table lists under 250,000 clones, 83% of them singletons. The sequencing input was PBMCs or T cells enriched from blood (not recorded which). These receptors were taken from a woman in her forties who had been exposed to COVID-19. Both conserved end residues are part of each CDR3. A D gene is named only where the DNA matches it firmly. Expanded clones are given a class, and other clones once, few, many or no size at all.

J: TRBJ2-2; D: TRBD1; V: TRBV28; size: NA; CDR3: CASSLWGRGTGELFF; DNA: TGTGCCAGCAGTTTATGGGGCAGGGGGACCGGGGAGCTGTTTTTT
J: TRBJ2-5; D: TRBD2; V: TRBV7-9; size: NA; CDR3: CASSLAGGSETQYF; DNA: TGTGCCAGCAGCTTAGCGGGGGGGTCGGAGACCCAGTACTTC
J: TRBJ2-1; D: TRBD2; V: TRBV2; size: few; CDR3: CASGSSGGMYNEQFF; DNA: TGTGCCAGCGGATCTAGCGGGGGGATGTACAATGAGCAGTTCTTC
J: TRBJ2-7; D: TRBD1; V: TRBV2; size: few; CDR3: CASSERTGVYEQYF; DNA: TGTGCCAGCAGTGAAAGGACAGGGGTCTACGAGCAGTACTTC
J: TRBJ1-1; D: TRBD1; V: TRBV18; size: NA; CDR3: CASSPTGLAVNTEAFF; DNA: TGTGCCAGCTCACCGACAGGGCTGGCAGTGAACACTGAAGCTTTCTTT
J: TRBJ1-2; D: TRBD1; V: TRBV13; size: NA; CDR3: CASSLVLDRDYGYTF; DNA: TGTGCCAGCAGCTTAGTTCTGGACAGGGACTATGGCTACACCTTC
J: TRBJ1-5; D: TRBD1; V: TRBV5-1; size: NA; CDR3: CASRQGLGHQPQHF; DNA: TGCGCCAGCAGACAGGGGTTAGGACATCAGCCCCAGCATTTT
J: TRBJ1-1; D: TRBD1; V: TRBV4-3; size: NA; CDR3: CASSLARTGSNSEAFF; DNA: TGCGCCAGCAGCCTAGCCCGGACAGGGAGTAACTCTGAAGCTTTCTTT
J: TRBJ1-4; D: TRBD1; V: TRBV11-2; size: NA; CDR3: CASSRGQGREKLFF; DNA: TGTGCCAGCAGCCGAGGACAGGGCCGCGAAAAACTGTTTTTT
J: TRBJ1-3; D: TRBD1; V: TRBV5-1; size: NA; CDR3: CASSWGQEGNTIYF; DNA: TGCGCCAGCAGCTGGGGACAGGAGGGAAACACCATATATTTT
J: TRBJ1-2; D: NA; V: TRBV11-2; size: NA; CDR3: CASSLGSGLGYTF; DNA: TGTGCCAGCAGCTTGGGCAGTGGGTTAGGCTACACCTTC
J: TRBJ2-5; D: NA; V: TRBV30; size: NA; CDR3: CAWRRETQYF; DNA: TGTGCCTGGAGGAGGGAGACCCAGTACTTC
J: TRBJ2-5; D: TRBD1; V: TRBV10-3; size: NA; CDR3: CAMGDRVAETQYF; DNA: TGTGCCATGGGGGACAGGGTGGCGGAGACCCAGTACTTC
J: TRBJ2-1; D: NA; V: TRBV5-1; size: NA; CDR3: CASYRRQDYNEQFF; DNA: TGCGCCAGCTACCGTAGACAGGACTACAATGAGCAGTTCTTC
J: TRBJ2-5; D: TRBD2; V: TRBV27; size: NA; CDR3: CASRLVSGGAGETQYF; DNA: TGTGCCAGCAGGCTGGTTAGCGGGGGGGCCGGAGAGACCCAGTACTTC
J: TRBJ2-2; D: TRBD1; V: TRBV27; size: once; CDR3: CASSLGQGAITGELFF; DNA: TGTGCCAGCAGTCTTGGACAGGGGGCGATCACCGGGGAGCTGTTTTTT
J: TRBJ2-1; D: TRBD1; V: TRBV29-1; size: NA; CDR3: CSARDRLTYNEQFF; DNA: TGCAGCGCCCGGGACAGGCTGACTTACAATGAGCAGTTCTTC
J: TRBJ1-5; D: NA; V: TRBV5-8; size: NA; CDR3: CASINDGGSNQPQHF; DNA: TGTGCCAGCATCAACGACGGGGGGAGCAATCAGCCCCAGCATTTT
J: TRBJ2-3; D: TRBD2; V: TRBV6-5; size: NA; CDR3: CASSYGLAGGDTQYF; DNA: TGTGCCAGCAGTTACGGACTAGCGGGGGGAGATACGCAGTATTTT
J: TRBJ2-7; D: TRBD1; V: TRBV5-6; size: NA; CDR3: CASSATGEHEQYF; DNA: TGTGCCAGCAGCGCGACAGGGGAACACGAGCAGTACTTC
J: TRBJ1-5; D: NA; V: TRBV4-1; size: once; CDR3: CASSQVRQGDPQHF; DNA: TGCGCCAGCAGCCAAGTCCGCCAGGGTGATCCCCAGCATTTT
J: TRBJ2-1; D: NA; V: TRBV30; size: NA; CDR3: CAWSTGLLRGNEQFF; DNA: TGTGCCTGGAGTACGGGACTCCTAAGGGGTAATGAGCAGTTCTTC
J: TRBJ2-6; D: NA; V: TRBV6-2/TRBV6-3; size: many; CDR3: CASSDQGSGANVLTF; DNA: TGTGCCAGCAGCGATCAGGGCTCTGGGGCCAACGTCCTGACTTTC
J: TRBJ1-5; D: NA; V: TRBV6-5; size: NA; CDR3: CASTQGGSNQPQHF; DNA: TGTGCCAGCACTCAGGGCGGTAGCAATCAGCCCCAGCATTTT